This TCR beta chain was obtained from a study of PD-1 blockade in classical Hodgkin lymphoma. The protocol was immunoSEQ multiplex PCR, while the TCRdb copy is restricted to in-frame clones and leaves out a portion. The repertoire consists of tens of thousands of clones, with 90% to 95% occurring once and the leading ten covering around 0.38%. Study results and caveats: Newly diagnosed patients had baseline TCR diversity that was reportedly lower than that of healthy donors. Possibly reflecting disease activity or prior therapy, repertoire differences have causes that remain undefined.

This CDR3 comprises 13 residues. Trimming left V 3 bases short and J 6 bases short, with 11 bases between. Germline CDR1 reads WSHSY; CDR2 reads SAAADI. Time point in this sample: newly diagnosed, previously untreated cHL patient sample. Negative selection with magnetic separation was used to purify CD4+ T cells from thawed PBMCs. Newly diagnosed, untreated classical Hodgkin lymphoma PBMCs provided comparison. Concerning this clone: The antigen is unknown.

The sample taken for sequencing was CD4+ T cells from blood. This clonotype was obtained from a human donor with classical Hodgkin lymphoma. The chain carries TRBV10-2 and TRBJ1-1; TRBD1 might be the D (5 bases). Here the CDR3 reads CASSDFRDPEAFF. In DNA form, the CDR3 reads TGCGCCAGCAGTGATTTTAGGGACCCTGAAGCTTTCTTT.